This T cell receptor beta chain originates from a study of blood T cell repertoires in COVID-19. TCRdb keeps only in-frame clones here, not all; method: immunoSEQ multiplex PCR. This sample has roughly 230,000 clones, with 80% to 90% found just once. The germline V gene has CDR1 SGHVS and CDR2 FQNEAQ. The CDR3 contains 14 residues. V was trimmed by 5 bases and J by 10 bases, leaving 18 bases between them. Sequencing used PBMCs or T cells enriched from blood (not recorded which). This clonotype originated in a woman between 50 and 59 years old who had been exposed to COVID-19. The chain carries TRBV7-8 and TRBJ2-1; TRBD2 is a possible D gene (7 bases). The CDR3 is CASSPGAGRGEQFF. Here the CDR3 DNA reads TGTGCCAGCAGCCCCGGGGCGGGGAGGGGGGAGCAGTTCTTC.